A selection of T cell receptor beta chains follows, all from one sample in a study of neurological immune-mediated disorders. TCRdb reprocessed the 5' RACE reads via MiXCR and lists one record per CDR3 protein. Among more than 35,000 distinct CDR3 sequences listed, over 6% were seen once. The specimen sequenced was CD4+ T cells from blood. The receptors were gathered from a woman aged 40 to 50 in good health. The CDR3 runs from the conserved cysteine through the conserved F or W. Each record gives: J gene, clone size, V gene, CDR3 length, D gene, CDR3 protein, CDR3 DNA. D genes are given only for firm matches. Only some rows state a clone size, as once, few, many or a class for expanded clones.

TRBJ1-6,many,TRBV20-1,15,.,CSARAARGDNSPLHF,TGCAGTGCTAGAGCGGCCCGGGGGGATAATTCACCCCTCCACTTT
TRBJ2-1,many,TRBV6-2/TRBV6-3,15,TRBD2,CASNKLAGVSGEQFF,TGTGCCAGCAATAAACTAGCGGGAGTAAGCGGTGAGCAGTTCTTC
TRBJ2-5,many,TRBV5-1,15,.,CASSPIRRPQETQYF,TGCGCCAGCAGCCCGATACGGAGACCCCAAGAGACCCAGTACTTC
TRBJ2-2,many,TRBV6-5,16,.,CASRRGGRGGTGELFF,TGTGCCAGCAGACGAGGAGGCAGGGGAGGCACCGGGGAGCTGTTTTTT
TRBJ2-2,many,TRBV2,15,.,CASSGITGATGELFF,TGTGCCAGCAGTGGGATAACCGGGGCCACCGGGGAGCTGTTTTTT
TRBJ2-5,many,TRBV29-1,11,.,CSVVGSRGWYF,TGCAGCGTTGTTGGGTCAAGGGGATGGTACTTC
TRBJ2-1,many,TRBV4-2,16,.,CASSQQTASSYNEQFF,TGTGCCAGCAGCCAACAGACAGCCAGCTCCTACAATGAGCAGTTCTTC
TRBJ2-1,many,TRBV7-7,15,TRBD2,CASSTRLAGGDEQFF,TGTGCTAGCAGCACCCGACTAGCGGGAGGGGACGAGCAGTTCTTC
TRBJ2-1,.,TRBV7-2,17,TRBD2,CASSLGLAGALGNEQFF,TGTGCCAGCAGCTTGGGACTAGCGGGAGCGTTAGGCAATGAGCAGTTCTTC
TRBJ1-4,many,TRBV5-5,12,.,CASSPLHEKLFF,TGTGCCAGCAGCCCACTCCATGAAAAACTGTTTTTT
TRBJ1-5,many,TRBV20-1,14,TRBD1,CSARIGQGGQPQHF,TGCAGTGCTAGAATAGGGCAGGGGGGTCAGCCCCAGCATTTT
TRBJ2-1,many,TRBV5-1,15,TRBD2,CASSLGAGGPGEQFF,TGCGCCAGCAGCTTGGGAGCGGGAGGGCCGGGTGAGCAGTTCTTC
TRBJ2-1,many,TRBV5-5,15,TRBD1,CASSSDRGFYNEQFF,TGTGCCAGCAGTTCGGACAGGGGTTTTTACAATGAGCAGTTCTTC
TRBJ1-3,many,TRBV7-3,14,.,CASSPDPSGNTIYF,TGTGCCAGCAGCCCGGACCCCTCTGGAAACACCATATATTTT
TRBJ2-1,many,TRBV7-9,16,TRBD2,CASSDYTGGPNNEQFF,TGTGCCAGCAGTGACTACACGGGAGGGCCAAACAATGAGCAGTTCTTC
TRBJ1-2,many,TRBV7-2,18,.,CASSLNPGTRQVGDGYTF,TGTGCCAGCAGCTTAAATCCCGGGACACGGCAAGTGGGGGATGGCTACACCTTC
TRBJ2-2,many,TRBV12-3/TRBV12-4,12,.,CASSLTRGELFF,TGTGCCAGCAGTTTAACCAGAGGGGAGCTGTTTTTT
TRBJ2-7,many,TRBV12-3/TRBV12-4,14,.,CASSSRGAGREQYF,TGTGCCAGCAGTTCTAGGGGGGCGGGGAGGGAGCAGTACTTC
TRBJ2-7,many,TRBV5-1,15,.,CASSLDQQGRHEQYF,TGCGCCAGCAGCTTGGACCAGCAGGGGAGGCACGAGCAGTACTTC
TRBJ2-7,many,TRBV7-2,16,TRBD2,CASSPPSSGQIHEQYF,TGTGCCAGCAGCCCGCCATCTAGCGGCCAAATCCACGAGCAGTACTTC
TRBJ1-1,few,TRBV18,13,TRBD1,CASSPEAGGEAFF,TGTGCCAGCTCACCGGAGGCAGGGGGCGAAGCTTTCTTT
TRBJ2-1,many,TRBV14,14,.,CASSRPSPGNEQFF,TGTGCCAGCAGCCGACCTAGCCCGGGCAATGAGCAGTTCTTC
TRBJ1-5,.,TRBV27,14,.,CASSLRQNNQPQHF,TGTGCCAGCAGTTTGCGGCAGAACAATCAGCCCCAGCATTTT
TRBJ2-7,few,TRBV6-5,15,.,CASSIFTGRNYEQYF,TGTGCCAGCAGTATTTTTACGGGAAGAAACTACGAGCAGTACTTC
TRBJ2-1,many,TRBV28,13,.,CASRPGGPVEQFF,TGTGCCAGCAGGCCCGGAGGACCGGTTGAGCAGTTCTTC